The T cell receptor (beta chain) described here comes from a study of PD-1 blockade in classical Hodgkin lymphoma. A remark on this clone: Its antigen remains unknown.

Germline values: CDR1 MDHEN, CDR2 SYDVKM. This CDR3 contains 15 residues. Trimming removed 1 base at V and 3 bases at J, with 13 bases between. Specified time point: newly diagnosed, previously untreated cHL patient sample. Magnetic negative selection was used to purify CD4+ T cells from thawed PBMCs. Comparator PBMCs were from newly diagnosed, untreated classical Hodgkin lymphoma. The data were produced by immunoSEQ multiplex PCR, yet TCRdb's version contains in-frame clones alone and is incomplete. The sample has about 35,000 clones; roughly 90% are singletons. Study-level points and caveats: Prior therapy or disease activity may underlie the repertoire differences, whose causes remain undefined. As was reported, newly diagnosed patients showed lower baseline TCR diversity than healthy donors did.

The TCR comes from a human donor with classical Hodgkin lymphoma. The specimen sequenced was CD4+ T cells from blood. The chain combines TRBV28 with TRBJ2-7, with TRBD1 as a possible D gene (5 bases). CDR3 bases: TGTGCCAGCAGTTTATTCCCGCAGGGCGGCTACGAGCAGTACTTC. Residues: CASSLFPQGGYEQYF. Together with reference TRBV28 and TRBJ2-7, the CDR3 gives the full variable domain: DVKVTQSSRYLVKRTGEKVFLECVQDMDHENMFWYRQDPGLGLRLIYFSYDVKMKEKGDIPEGYSVSREKKERFSLILESASTNQTSMYLCASSLFPQGGYEQYFGPGTRLTVT.